This T cell receptor (beta chain) was obtained from a study of blood T cells in healthy people across ages (dated by TCRdb to the mid-2010s). Regarding the complete study: Template switching captured roughly one uniquely barcoded TCR beta cDNA molecule per two T cells in model experiments. Age-related changes in TCR beta repertoire diversity were measured in the study by deep sequencing normalized with unique cDNA molecular identifiers. To avoid experimental bias, donors of different ages were distributed randomly across sequencing lanes. The donors were split into four age groups: young (average approximately 16 years), middle-aged (about 40), aged (roughly 68) and long-lived (roughly 77). For two donors (one aged 18 to 29 and one aged 80 or older), the study analyzed two additional independent replicas of 1 million unique cDNA reads from the same blood draw.

The donors were roughly 39 Caucasian individuals from Russia, aged roughly 6 to 100 years, who were systemically healthy. Around 10 milliliters of peripheral blood were drawn from each donor into EDTA-treated Vacutainer tubes. PBMCs were isolated by Ficoll-Paque density-gradient centrifugation, with at least 6 million obtained per sample. Trizol reagent was used to extract total RNA from PBMCs, with at least 6 micrograms per sample. For every donor, flow cytometry on a PBMC aliquot measured the percentage of naive CD45RAhigh/CD27high T cells. Overall results and qualifications from the work: Because profiling used bulk unsorted PBMCs, naive and antigen-experienced compartments could not be compared conclusively. Estimates of total diversity from one million sequenced T cells were regarded as lower bounds and underestimates. Compared with the aged group, more naive CD4+ T cells, fewer expanded clones and increased TCR diversity were shown by the long-lived group, suggesting age selection. Because donor CMV infection status was unknown, age-related changes in expanded clonotypes were potentially confounded. Observed TCR beta diversity per million T cells fell roughly linearly with age, and a significant reduction was already apparent by age around 40. There was a strong correlation between observed TCR beta diversity and the percentage of naive T cells measured by flow cytometry.

Receptors were amplified or captured by 5' RACE. The run used an Illumina HiSeq 2500. A second PCR of roughly 7 to 12 cycles was performed with a sample-barcoded 5' primer and a J-beta primer mix. Each TCR beta cDNA molecule received a unique molecular identifier from a template-switch 5' adaptor carrying 12 random nucleotides. Each sample yielded at least 2.5 million CDR3-containing paired-end reads. First-strand cDNA synthesis was performed from all RNA using the Mint cDNA synthesis kit, with priming by a TRBC-specific oligonucleotide. Following uracil-DNA glycosylase treatment, a first 18-cycle PCR with universal primers M1SS and BC2_uni_R was performed on all cDNA. Concerning the study's data processing: For normalization, 1 million high-quality reads, each with a distinct molecular identifier, were randomly selected from each sample. Instead of being binned into consensus sequences, reads with shared molecular identifiers were discarded. MiTCR, with a Q25 quality threshold and the strictest error-elimination algorithm, was used for CDR3 identification, clonotype clustering and error correction. A nonparametric unseen species model with Euler transformation was used to estimate a lower bound on total TCR beta diversity. TCRdb reworked the public reads: Q25 trimming with fastp, MiXCR clone assembly, productive beta chains retained. Entries that share a CDR3 protein sequence are merged under the most common genes and DNA. In this record, the V and J calls reflect TCRdb's handling and not the investigators' own analysis. This sample lists around 1.5 million distinct CDR3 sequences; around 36% were detected once. Of the sample, over 9% falls within the top ten clones.

Trimmed from V: 6 bases; trimmed from J: 10 bases; junction bases lacking a gene match: 8. According to the germline V gene, CDR1 reads LGHNA and CDR2 reads YNFKEQ. Measured from the cysteine to the phenylalanine, the CDR3 is 14 residues long. Only the CDR3 portion is preserved as DNA: 42 bases, with reading frame beginning at the first base. Notes on this clonotype: Its antigen is unknown. Per-nucleotide qualities are absent, and no much larger clonotype sits a single base away.

Sequencing input: blood. The chain joins TRBV4-2 to TRBJ2-2; 10 middle bases align to TRBD2. This clonotype was obtained from a woman in her 30s in good health. CDR3 protein: CASREAGGPLELFF. At the DNA level, the sequence is TGTGCCAGCAGGGAAGCGGGAGGGCCGCTGGAGCTGTTTTTT.